One and the same sample provided the 22 T cell receptor beta chains below, sequenced in a study of CD8 T cells in ankylosing spondylitis. Study-wide findings and caveats: Seemingly distinctive of ankylosing spondylitis blood was a TCR beta motif formed by eight highly homologous variants.

TCRdb itself ran the 5' RACE reads through MiXCR, one entry per CDR3 protein. There are fewer than 550,000 distinct CDR3 sequences in the sample; about 5.2% occur only once, and roughly 3.3% lies in the top ten. No antigen is known for these receptors. Sequences were obtained from blood, either unsorted or a sorted T cell fraction (not recorded which). The origin of the receptors is a male donor with ankylosing spondylitis.

In the case of this clonotype: This may be a read error, as it is one base from a much larger clone. The chain is built from TRBV6-1 and TRBJ1-1, with unresolved D. Per germline, CDR1 MNHNS and CDR2 SASEGT. There are 13 residues in the CDR3. The DNA of the CDR3 is TGTGCCGGCAGCCCCTTTACTGGGACTGAAGCTTTCTTT. It encodes CAGSPFTGTEAFF.

This clonotype was seen at least ten times. V is TRBV2 and J is TRBJ2-5; 14 bases align to TRBD2. The germline V gene encodes CDR1 SNHLY and CDR2 FYNNEI. The CDR3 is 15 amino acids. V dropped 5 bases and J dropped 4; count of bases not matched to a gene: 3. The CDR3 region has the DNA TGTGCCAGCAGTAGGGGGACTAGCGGGAGAGAGACCCAGTACTTC. As protein: CASSRGTSGRETQYF.

This clonotype was detected many times. CDR3 region: CASNLRGKETQYF. CDR3 in DNA: TGTGCCAGCAATCTTCGGGGGAAAGAGACCCAGTACTTC. The V gene is TRBV12-3 or TRBV12-4, the J gene TRBJ2-5; D is perhaps TRBD2 (6 bases). CDR3 length: 13 amino acids. V was pared by 7 bases and J by 3 bases, with 12 bases between.

V gene TRBV4-3 combines with J gene TRBJ1-4, with D possibly TRBD1 on 6 matching bases. Looked up from germline, CDR1 is LGHNA and CDR2 is YSLEER. This CDR3 contains 17 residues. The V end lost 0 bases, the J end lost 7 bases, and 18 bases lay between the germline ends. This CDR3 is CASSQDVPGVLFEKLFF. The DNA for the CDR3 is TGCGCCAGCAGCCAAGATGTTCCAGGGGTTCTCTTTGAAAAACTGTTTTTT.

This clonotype was recorded many times. This sequence joins TRBV6-1 and TRBJ2-5; unclear D gene. Germline V gene lookup returns CDR1 MNHNS and CDR2 SASEGT. V was cut by 9 bases and J by 5 bases, with 13 bases left in between. The CDR3 consists of 12 residues. CDR3 protein: CASRGRRETQYF. Here the CDR3 DNA reads TGTGCCAGTCGAGGCCGACGGGAGACCCAGTACTTC.

This clonotype was detected only a few times. J is TRBJ2-7 and V is TRBV6-5; 7 positions agree with TRBD1. Trimming removed 1 base from V and 5 bases from J; junction bases left unmatched: 11. The germline gives CDR1 MNHEY, CDR2 SVGAGI. CDR3 length: 16 amino acids. Here the CDR3 DNA reads TGTGCCAGCAGTTACTTCAGCCCCCAGGGGGTAAACGAGCAGTACTTC. Its translation: CASSYFSPQGVNEQYF.

This clonotype was detected ten times or more. This chain uses TRBV7-2 with TRBJ2-2, with TRBD2 matching over 7 bases. This CDR3 region has 16 residues. Germline V lookup: CDR1 SGHTA, CDR2 FQGNSA. The ends lost 5 bases at V and 5 bases at J; junction bases unmatched: 11. The CDR3 DNA is TGTGCCAGCAGCCTATGGGGGAGGGGACGAACCGGGGAGCTGTTTTTT. This translates into CASSLWGRGRTGELFF.

This clonotype was seen many times. V is TRBV27 and J is TRBJ2-7, with D tentatively TRBD2 (5 bases). Trimming left V 6 bases short and J 6 bases short, with 24 bases between. This CDR3 is 16 amino acids long. Germline values: CDR1 MNHEY, CDR2 SMNVEV (reference sequence). The CDR3 DNA is TGTGCCAGCAGAGCTTTGCTGGGGAGCCATTTTCGCGAGCAGTACTTC. It translates to CASRALLGSHFREQYF.

The chain uses TRBV3-1 and TRBJ1-4, with D maybe TRBD1 (6 bases). Trimming left V 3 bases short and J 8 bases short, with 13 bases between. The CDR3 has 14 residues. In germline, CDR1 is LGHDT, CDR2 YNNKEL (reference sequence). CDR3 in amino acids: CASSHWTEDEKLFF. The CDR3 nucleotides are TGTGCCAGCAGCCATTGGACAGAGGACGAAAAACTGTTTTTT.

The chain couples TRBV20-1 to TRBJ2-1; 12 nucleotides match TRBD2. Germline V lookup: CDR1 DFQATT, CDR2 SNEGSKA (reference sequence). The CDR3 has 16 residues. V shed 3 bases and J 3 bases; nucleotides not matched to a gene: 6. CDR3 in amino acids: CSARASGGAVYNEQFF. DNA for the CDR3: TGCAGTGCTAGGGCTAGCGGGGGGGCTGTCTACAATGAGCAGTTCTTC.

The chain recombines TRBV7-2 with TRBJ2-7; unclear D gene. The germline V and J ends were trimmed by 5 bases and 0 bases, with 17 bases remaining between them. Looked up from germline, CDR1 is SGHTA and CDR2 is FQGNSA. The CDR3 is 16 residues long. CDR3 nucleotide sequence: TGTGCCAGCAGCCCCGGAACTGGTCACAGCTCCTACGAGCAGTACTTC. Residues: CASSPGTGHSSYEQYF.

This sequence joins TRBV7-2 and TRBJ2-2; perhaps TRBD1 as D (6 bases). The ends were cut back, 4 bases at V and 4 bases at J, with 19 bases in the middle. Germline assignment: CDR1 SGHTA and CDR2 FQGNSA. CDR3 length: 17 amino acids. The CDR3 bases are TGTGCCAGCAGCTCCCCGTCCGGCAGGGGTGCCACCGGGGAGCTGTTTTTT. Its translation: CASSSPSGRGATGELFF.

This clonotype was observed at least ten times. The rearrangement links TRBV6-1 to TRBJ2-7; D call uncertain. The germline gives CDR1 MNHNS, CDR2 SASEGT. Between the trimmed V and J ends, which lost 5 bases and 4 bases, there was a span of 18 bases. The CDR3 sequence is 15 residues long. CDR3: CASSQPRSLGYEQYF. The DNA of the CDR3 is TGTGCCAGCAGTCAACCCCGTTCACTGGGGTACGAGCAGTACTTC.

This clonotype has a count of ten or more. The chain is built from TRBV20-1 and TRBJ2-7, with D perhaps assigned TRBD1 or TRBD2 (5 bases each). The germline V and J ends were trimmed by 4 bases and 0 bases, with 16 bases remaining between them. CDR1 is DFQATT and CDR2 is SNEGSKA in the germline V gene (reference sequence). The CDR3 length is 15 residues. The CDR3 bases are TGCAGTGCTATACGGGACGTCGCAAGCTCCTACGAGCAGTACTTC. Translated: CSAIRDVASSYEQYF.

As concerns this clonotype: The germline gene is not matched at one end of the junction; a read error may be the cause. The CDR3: CAISSGLAEYEQYF. For the CDR3, the DNA is TGTGCCATCAGCTCGGGACTAGCTGAGTACGAGCAGTACTTC. The rearrangement joins TRBV7-2 to TRBJ2-7; 9 positions match TRBD2. The germline V gene encodes CDR1 SGHTA and CDR2 FQGNSA. This CDR3 region has 14 residues.

The table lists this clonotype with many counts. This rearrangement joins TRBV20-1 to TRBJ1-5; TRBD1 agrees at 8 bases. Trimming took 3 bases from V and 5 from J; bases not matched to a gene: 3. Germline CDR1 reads DFQATT; CDR2 reads SNEGSKA (reference sequence). The CDR3 has 13 residues. The CDR3, as DNA: TGCAGTGCTAGCCCGACAGGGGATCAGCCCCAGCATTTT. It codes for CSASPTGDQPQHF.

This clonotype was seen many times. This chain joins TRBV4-3 and TRBJ1-4; D unclear. Trimming pared 0 bases from V and 4 bases from J, leaving 9 bases between. Germline loops: CDR1 LGHNA, CDR2 YSLEER. This CDR3 spans 15 amino acids. The CDR3 loop is CASSQDWQFNEKLFF. The CDR3 nucleotides read TGCGCCAGCAGCCAAGATTGGCAGTTTAATGAAAAACTGTTTTTT.

This clonotype was observed at least ten times. The rearrangement joins TRBV20-1 to TRBJ1-1; tentative D call: TRBD1 (6 bases). There are 15 residues in the CDR3. V lost 0 bases and J lost 6, with 17 bases in between. Looked up from germline, CDR1 is DFQATT and CDR2 is SNEGSKA (reference sequence). CDR3 nucleotide sequence: TGCAGTGCTAGAGATCGAAGGCAGGGGAGGGCTGAAGCTTTCTTT. It is translated as CSARDRRQGRAEAFF.

This clonotype has at least ten counts. This chain links TRBV24-1 with TRBJ2-2; 9 bases agree with TRBD2. The CDR3 spans 17 residues. The V segment lost 4 bases and the J segment 1 base; nucleotides outside the gene matches: 6. CDR1 and CDR2 from the germline V gene are KGHDR and SFDVKD. CDR3 sequence reads: CATSETRLAENTGELFF. The CDR3 DNA reads as TGTGCCACCAGTGAAACGCGACTAGCGGAGAACACCGGGGAGCTGTTTTTT.

This clonotype was picked up many times. The chain links TRBV5-6 to TRBJ2-3; D may be TRBD1 (5 bases). V lost 1 base to trimming and J lost 4 bases, with 7 bases between them. CDR3 length: 13 amino acids. CDR1 SGHDT and CDR2 YYEEEE come from the germline V gene. This CDR3 is CASSLFRADTQYF. For the CDR3, the DNA is TGTGCCAGCAGCTTGTTCAGGGCAGATACGCAGTATTTT. Variable domain in full (rest from reference TRBV5-6 and TRBJ2-3): DAGVTQSPTHLIKTRGQQVTLRCSPKSGHDTVSWYQQALGQGPQFIFQYYEEEERQRGNFPDRFSGHQFPNYSSELNVNALLLGDSALYLCASSLFRADTQYFGPGTRLTVL.

At least ten counts were recorded for this clonotype. The V and J genes are TRBV6-2 or TRBV6-3 and TRBJ2-1, with 10 bases fitting TRBD2. V gave up 8 bases and J gave up 4 bases; unmatched junction bases: 5. Looked up from germline, CDR1 is MNHEY and CDR2 is SVGEGT. This CDR3 is 14 amino acids long. In DNA, the CDR3 is TGTGCCAGCGAGGGACTAGCGATTTACAATGAGCAGTTCTTC. Protein product: CASEGLAIYNEQFF.

This clonotype was seen repeatedly, ten times or more. The chain links TRBV6-1 to TRBJ1-3; 10 nucleotides match TRBD1. With 6 bases clipped from V and 1 base from J, the junction kept 3 bases outside the gene matches. The CDR3 has 15 amino acids. CDR1 is MNHNS, CDR2 SASEGT, per germline. This CDR3 is CASSRGQGSGNTIYF. The CDR3 nucleotides read TGTGCCAGCAGCCGGGGACAGGGGTCTGGAAACACCATATATTTT.